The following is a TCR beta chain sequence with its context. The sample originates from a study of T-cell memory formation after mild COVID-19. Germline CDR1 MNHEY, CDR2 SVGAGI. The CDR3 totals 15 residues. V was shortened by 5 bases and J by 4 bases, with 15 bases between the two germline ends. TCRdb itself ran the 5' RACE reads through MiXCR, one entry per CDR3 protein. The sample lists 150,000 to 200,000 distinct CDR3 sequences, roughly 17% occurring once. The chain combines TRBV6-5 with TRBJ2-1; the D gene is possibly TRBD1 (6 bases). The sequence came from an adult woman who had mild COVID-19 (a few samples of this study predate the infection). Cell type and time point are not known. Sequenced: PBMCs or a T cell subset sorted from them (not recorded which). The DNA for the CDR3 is TGTGCCAGCAGTCCCGGATGGGGGCTTTACAATGAGCAGTTCTTC. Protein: CASSPGWGLYNEQFF.